This note documents a single T cell receptor beta chain sequence. Its antigen is not known. This specimen belongs to a study of cytomegalovirus exposure and HLA in healthy donors. Study results and caveats: Only CMV serostatus was available as immune exposure information. It was confirmed in vitro that a few of the CMV-associated chains were specific for CMV antigens.

Primers for the PCR totalled 60 Vbeta and 13 Jbeta. Original processing notes: An analysis that came later counted some 80 million unique TCR beta chains, around 10 million shared. The method was immunoSEQ multiplex PCR; TCRdb's version includes in-frame clones alone and lacks a portion of them. V, J and clone size derive from that table, while D and trimming were established from the DNA sequence. The data contain roughly 130,000 clones, over 60% of them singletons. The source material was PBMCs. This clonotype was obtained from a male donor in good health and CMV-seropositive.

CDR3 bases: TGTGCCAGCAGCGTAGACAGGGGGGCAGATACGCAGTATTTT. Encoded protein: CASSVDRGADTQYF. The chain links TRBV9 to TRBJ2-3, with 8 bases fitting TRBD1. From germline, CDR1 is SGDLS and CDR2 YYNGEE. The CDR3 loop spans 14 amino acids. V dropped 0 bases and J dropped 4; count of bases not matched to a gene: 1. Drawing the rest from reference TRBV9 and TRBJ2-3, the complete variable domain is DSGVTQTPKHLITATGQRVTLRCSPRSGDLSVYWYQQSLDQGLQFLIQYYNGEERAKGNILERFSAQQFPDLHSELNLSSLELGDSALYFCASSVDRGADTQYFGPGTRLTVL.